These 11 T cell receptor beta chains were all obtained from the same sample, sequenced in a study of graft-versus-host responses after intestinal transplantation. Using immunoSEQ multiplex PCR, the repertoire was profiled, and TCRdb retains in-frame clones only, with some absent. The data contain under 75,000 clones, 89% of them seen just once; the ten biggest clones take up over 1.5%. Graft-derived tissue was subjected to processing to liberate intraepithelial and lamina propria lymphocytes. The material sequenced was ileum tissue, taken more than 350 days after transplant. These receptors originate from a human patient who received an intestinal transplant, so some T cells may come from the graft donor.

This chain connects TRBV7-9 to TRBJ2-5; 7 bases align to TRBD1. Germline V lookup: CDR1 SEHNR, CDR2 FQNEAQ (reference sequence). The ends lost 4 bases at V and 3 bases at J; junction bases unmatched: 5. The length of the CDR3 is 14 residues. The CDR3 sequence: CASSSIGQEETQYF. CDR3 nucleotides: TGTGCCAGCAGCTCCATCGGACAGGAAGAGACCCAGTACTTC.

The V call is TRBV12-2, the J call TRBJ2-1; the table assigns TRBD2, which was not confirmed against the DNA. TRBV12-2 is marked as a pseudogene. The CDR3 extends over 13 amino acids. CDR3 in DNA: TGTGCAAGTCGCTCCATGGGGAGGGCCGAGCAGTTCTTC. Translating it yields CASRSMGRAEQFF.

V usage is TRBV29-1 and J usage is TRBJ2-7; 9 bases agree with TRBD1. V shed 0 bases and J 4 bases; nucleotides not matched to a gene: 10. CDR3 length: 16 residues. Germline values: CDR1 SQVTM, CDR2 ANQGSEA. The chain's CDR3 is CSVEEISGTGSYEQYF. The CDR3 nucleotides are TGCAGCGTTGAAGAAATCTCCGGGACAGGGAGTTACGAGCAGTACTTC.

V gene TRBV6-1 combines with J gene TRBJ2-2; D is possibly TRBD1 or TRBD2 (5 bases each). Trimming left V 6 bases short and J 5 bases short, with 16 bases between. Germline values: CDR1 MNHNS, CDR2 SASEGT. The CDR3 is made up of 15 amino acids. The CDR3 reads CASRKRDVSTGELFF. DNA of the CDR3: TGTGCCAGCAGAAAACGGGACGTCTCAACCGGGGAGCTGTTTTTT.

V gene TRBV28 combines with J gene TRBJ1-5; weak D call: TRBD1 (5 bases). V was cut by 8 bases and J by 3 bases, with 14 bases left in between. CDR3 length: 14 residues. Germline V gene sequence: CDR1 MDHEN, CDR2 SYDVKM. CDR3 coding DNA: TGTGCCAGCTCATTCCAGGGACCCAATCAGCCCCAGCATTTT. Translated, it gives CASSFQGPNQPQHF.

The chain carries TRBV6-5 and TRBJ2-1; possibly TRBD1 or TRBD2 for D (5 bases each). Germline V lookup: CDR1 MNHEY, CDR2 SVGAGI. The CDR3 sequence is 16 residues long. With 2 bases removed from V and 4 bases from J, the gap between germline ends came to 15 bases. The CDR3 nucleotides read TGTGCCAGCAGTTACGGGACGGCCCCGGGGTACAATGAGCAGTTCTTC. It specifies CASSYGTAPGYNEQFF.

The chain combines TRBV28 with TRBJ2-7, with 9 bases fitting TRBD2. V dropped 3 bases and J dropped 4; count of bases not matched to a gene: 4. The V gene's germline CDR1 is MDHEN and CDR2 SYDVKM. This CDR3 spans 14 amino acids. CDR3 residues: CASSFPSGIYEQYF. In DNA, the CDR3 is TGTGCCAGCAGTTTCCCTAGCGGGATATACGAGCAGTACTTC.

Only one count was recorded for this clone. The chain recombines TRBV18 with TRBJ1-3, with D tentatively TRBD1 (5 bases). The V and J ends lost 4 bases and 0 bases respectively, with 19 bases between them. Germline assignment: CDR1 KGHSH and CDR2 LQKENI. This CDR3 comprises 18 residues. The CDR3 DNA reads as TGTGCCAGCTCACAGCTTCAGGGCGCTGCCATCTCTGGAAACACCATATATTTT. It yields the protein CASSQLQGAAISGNTIYF.

The V gene is TRBV7-3, the J gene TRBJ1-5; no reliable D call. Germline V CDR1 and CDR2: SGHTA, FQGTGA. The CDR3 length is 10 residues. The V end lost 5 bases, the J end lost 10 bases, and 6 bases lay between the germline ends. CDR3 DNA sequence: TGTGCCAGCAGCCACCCCCCCCAGCATTTT. Amino acids: CASSHPPQHF. Together with reference TRBV7-3 and TRBJ1-5, the CDR3 gives the full variable domain: GAGVSQTPSNKVTEKGKYVELRCDPISGHTALYWYRQSLGQGPEFLIYFQGTGAADDSGLPNDRFFAVRPEGSVSTLKIQRTERGDSAVYLCASSHPPQHFGDGTRLSIL.

This clone was observed once. The genes are TRBV6-1 and TRBJ2-7, with 10 positions matching TRBD2. This CDR3 comprises 14 residues. V shed 6 bases and J 4 bases; nucleotides not matched to a gene: 6. CDR1 and CDR2 from the germline V gene are MNHNS and SASEGT. CDR3 in DNA: TGTGCCAGCAGACAAAGCGGGGGGGCTTACGAGCAGTACTTC. Its translation: CASRQSGGAYEQYF.

In the case of this clone: Within the sample, other DNA sequences also encode this same CDR3. The chain combines TRBV5-1 with TRBJ2-5; a possible D gene is TRBD2 (5 bases). The germline CDR1 and CDR2 sequences are SGHRS and YFSETQ. V lost 0 bases and J 0 bases, leaving 6 bases between the germline ends. The CDR3 runs to 14 residues. The CDR3 DNA is TGCGCCAGCAGCTTGGGAGGGTACCAAGAGACCCAGTACTTC. It is translated as CASSLGGYQETQYF.